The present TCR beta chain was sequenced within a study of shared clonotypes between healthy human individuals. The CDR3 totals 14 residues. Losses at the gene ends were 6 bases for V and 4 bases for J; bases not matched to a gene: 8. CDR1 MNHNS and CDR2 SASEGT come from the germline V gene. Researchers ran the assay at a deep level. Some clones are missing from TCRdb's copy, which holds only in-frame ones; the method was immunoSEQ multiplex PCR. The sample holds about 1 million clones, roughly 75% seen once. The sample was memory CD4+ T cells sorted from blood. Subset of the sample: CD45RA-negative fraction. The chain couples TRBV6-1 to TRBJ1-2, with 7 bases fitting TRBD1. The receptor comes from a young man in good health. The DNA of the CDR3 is TGTGCCAGCAGCTTCCAGGGGGATCTCTATGGCTACACCTTC. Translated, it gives CASSFQGDLYGYTF.